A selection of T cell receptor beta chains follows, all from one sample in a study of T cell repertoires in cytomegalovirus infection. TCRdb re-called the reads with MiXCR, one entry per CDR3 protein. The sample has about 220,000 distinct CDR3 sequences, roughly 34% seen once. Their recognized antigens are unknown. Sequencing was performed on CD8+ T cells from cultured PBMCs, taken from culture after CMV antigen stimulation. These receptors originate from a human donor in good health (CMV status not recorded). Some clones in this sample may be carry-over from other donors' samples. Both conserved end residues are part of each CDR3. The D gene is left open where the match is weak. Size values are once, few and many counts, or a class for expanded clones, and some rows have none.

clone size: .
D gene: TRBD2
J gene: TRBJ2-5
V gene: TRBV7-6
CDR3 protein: CASSLASGGEQVETQYF
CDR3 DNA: TGTGCCAGCAGCTTAGCTTCGGGGGGGGAGCAGGTGGAGACCCAGTACTTC

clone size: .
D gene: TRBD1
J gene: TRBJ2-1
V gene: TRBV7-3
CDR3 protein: CASSLWDRGSYNEQFF
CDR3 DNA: TGTGCCAGCAGCTTATGGGACAGGGGCTCCTACAATGAGCAGTTCTTC

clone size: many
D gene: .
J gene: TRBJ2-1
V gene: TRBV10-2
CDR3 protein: CASSRQSSYNEQFF
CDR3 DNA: TGCGCCAGCAGTAGACAGAGCTCCTACAATGAGCAGTTCTTC

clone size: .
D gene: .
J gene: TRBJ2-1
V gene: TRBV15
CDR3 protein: CATTTGVSSYNEQFF
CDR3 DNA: TGTGCCACCACAACCGGAGTGAGCTCCTACAATGAGCAGTTCTTC

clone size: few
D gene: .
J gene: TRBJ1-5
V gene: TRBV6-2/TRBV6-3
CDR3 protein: CASKGNRDLNQPQHF
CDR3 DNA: TGTGCCAGCAAAGGTAACAGGGACCTCAATCAGCCCCAGCATTTT

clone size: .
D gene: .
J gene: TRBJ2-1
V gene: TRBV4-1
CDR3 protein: CASSHGGSDPKFF
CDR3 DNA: TGCGCCAGCAGCCATGGGGGGTCGGACCCCAAGTTCTTC

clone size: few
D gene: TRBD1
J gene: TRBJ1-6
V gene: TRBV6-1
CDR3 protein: CASSEKGTGAYNSPLHF
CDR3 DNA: TGTGCCAGCAGTGAAAAGGGGACAGGGGCTTATAATTCACCCCTCCACTTT

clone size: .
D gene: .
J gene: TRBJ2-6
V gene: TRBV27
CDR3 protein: CASTDRLSGANVLTF
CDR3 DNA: TGTGCCAGCACTGACAGGCTCTCTGGGGCCAACGTCCTGACTTTC

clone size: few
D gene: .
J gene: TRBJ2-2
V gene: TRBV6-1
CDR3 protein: CASSEYRRLNTGELFF
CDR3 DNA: TGTGCCAGCAGTGAGTACAGGCGGTTGAACACCGGGGAGCTGTTTTTT

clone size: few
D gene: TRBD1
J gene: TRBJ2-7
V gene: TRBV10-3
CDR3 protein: CAISEGTGGQREQYF
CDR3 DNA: TGTGCCATCAGTGAGGGGACAGGGGGGCAGCGCGAGCAGTACTTC

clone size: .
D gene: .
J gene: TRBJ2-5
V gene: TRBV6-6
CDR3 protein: CASREPVQETQYF
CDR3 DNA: TGTGCCAGCAGGGAACCCGTTCAAGAGACCCAGTACTTC

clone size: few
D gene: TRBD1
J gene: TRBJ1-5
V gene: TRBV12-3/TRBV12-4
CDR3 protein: CASGQGSNQPQHF
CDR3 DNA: TGTGCCAGCGGACAGGGAAGCAATCAGCCCCAGCATTTT

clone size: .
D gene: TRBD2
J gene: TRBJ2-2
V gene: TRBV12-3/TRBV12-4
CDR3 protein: CASSHRGEFTGELFF
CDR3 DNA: TGTGCCAGCAGTCACCGGGGGGAGTTTACCGGGGAGCTGTTTTTT

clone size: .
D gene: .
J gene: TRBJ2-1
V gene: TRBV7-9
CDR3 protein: CASSSAATTRNEQFF
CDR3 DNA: TGTGCCAGCAGCTCAGCAGCCACCACTAGGAATGAGCAGTTCTTC

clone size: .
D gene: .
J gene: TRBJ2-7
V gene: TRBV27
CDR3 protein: CASSLTVHYEQYF
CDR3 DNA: TGTGCCAGCAGTTTAACAGTCCACTACGAGCAGTACTTC

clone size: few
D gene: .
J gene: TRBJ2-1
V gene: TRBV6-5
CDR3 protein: CASSYATPYNEQFF
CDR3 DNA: TGTGCCAGCAGTTACGCGACCCCCTACAATGAGCAGTTCTTC

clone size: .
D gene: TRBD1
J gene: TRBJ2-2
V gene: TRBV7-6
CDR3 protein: CASSSWDREGTGELFF
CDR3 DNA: TGTGCCAGCAGCTCATGGGACAGGGAAGGGACCGGGGAGCTGTTTTTT

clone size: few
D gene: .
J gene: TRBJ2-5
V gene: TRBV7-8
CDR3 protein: CASLSTLTQETQYF
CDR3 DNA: TGTGCCAGCCTTTCGACTCTGACACAAGAGACCCAGTACTTC

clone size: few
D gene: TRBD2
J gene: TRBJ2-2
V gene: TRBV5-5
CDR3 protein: CASSLVVTSGRAGELFF
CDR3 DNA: TGTGCCAGCAGCTTGGTGGTGACTAGCGGGAGAGCCGGGGAGCTGTTTTTT

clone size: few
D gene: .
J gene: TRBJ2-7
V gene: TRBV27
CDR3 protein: CASSSGQARVGGGSYEQYF
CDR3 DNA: TGTGCCAGCAGCTCCGGACAGGCGAGGGTTGGGGGAGGGTCCTACGAGCAGTACTTC

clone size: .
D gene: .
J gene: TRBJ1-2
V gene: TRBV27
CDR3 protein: CASSLWGDGYTF
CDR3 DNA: TGTGCCAGCAGTTTATGGGGGGACGGCTACACCTTC

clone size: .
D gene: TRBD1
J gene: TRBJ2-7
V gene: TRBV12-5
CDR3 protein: CASGLTDRVAYEQYF
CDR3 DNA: TGTGCTAGTGGTTTGACGGACAGGGTAGCCTACGAGCAGTACTTC

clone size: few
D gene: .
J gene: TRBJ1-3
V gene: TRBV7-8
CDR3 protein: CASSPQGAGNTIYF
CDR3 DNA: TGTGCCAGCAGCCCACAGGGTGCCGGAAACACCATATATTTT

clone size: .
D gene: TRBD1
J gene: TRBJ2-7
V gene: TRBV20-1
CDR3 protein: CSAPEGTGHMEQYF
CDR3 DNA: TGCAGTGCCCCCGAGGGGACAGGGCATATGGAGCAGTACTTC

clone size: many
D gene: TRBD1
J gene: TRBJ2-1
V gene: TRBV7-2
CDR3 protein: CASSPRTGANEQFF
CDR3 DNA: TGTGCCAGCAGCCCCCGGACAGGGGCAAATGAGCAGTTCTTC

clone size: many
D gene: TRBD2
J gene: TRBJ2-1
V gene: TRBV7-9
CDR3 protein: CASSSWTSGGPLGNEQFF
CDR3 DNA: TGTGCCAGCAGCTCCTGGACTAGCGGGGGCCCCCTAGGAAATGAGCAGTTCTTC

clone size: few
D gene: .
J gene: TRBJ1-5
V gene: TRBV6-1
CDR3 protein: CASSRREIAQGNSNQPQHF
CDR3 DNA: TGTGCCAGCAGTCGCCGTGAAATCGCCCAGGGGAATAGCAATCAGCCCCAGCATTTT

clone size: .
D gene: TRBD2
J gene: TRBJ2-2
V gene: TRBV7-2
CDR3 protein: CASSYSRTSGRFGKLFF
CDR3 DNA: TGTGCCAGCAGCTACTCTAGGACTAGCGGGAGGTTCGGGAAGCTGTTTTTT

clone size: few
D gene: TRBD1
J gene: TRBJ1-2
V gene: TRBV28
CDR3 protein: CASSSRDRGGYTF
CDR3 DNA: TGTGCCAGCAGTTCCCGGGACAGGGGCGGCTACACCTTC

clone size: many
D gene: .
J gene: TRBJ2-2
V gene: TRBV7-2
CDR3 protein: CASSLAPVANTGELFF
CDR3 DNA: TGTGCCAGCAGCTTAGCCCCAGTCGCGAACACCGGGGAGCTGTTTTTT

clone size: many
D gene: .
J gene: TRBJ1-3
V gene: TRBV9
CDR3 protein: CASSADLSANSGNTIYF
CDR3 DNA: TGTGCCAGCAGCGCCGACCTTTCTGCCAACTCTGGAAACACCATATATTTT

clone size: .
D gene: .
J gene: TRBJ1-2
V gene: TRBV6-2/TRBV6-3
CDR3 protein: CASIRSSWVTGYTF
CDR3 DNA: TGTGCCAGCATAAGGTCCAGCTGGGTGACAGGCTACACCTTC

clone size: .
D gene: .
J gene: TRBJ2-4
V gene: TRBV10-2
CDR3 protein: CASEQGNIQYF
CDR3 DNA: TGCGCCAGTGAACAGGGTAACATTCAGTACTTC

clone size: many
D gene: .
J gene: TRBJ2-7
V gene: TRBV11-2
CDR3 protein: CASGPGSSYEQYF
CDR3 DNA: TGTGCCAGCGGCCCCGGTAGCTCCTACGAGCAGTACTTC

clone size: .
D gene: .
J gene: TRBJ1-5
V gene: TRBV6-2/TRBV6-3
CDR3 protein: CASSDPPPSEGLRQPQHF
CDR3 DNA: TGTGCCAGCAGTGACCCCCCCCCGTCTGAGGGGTTGCGTCAGCCCCAGCATTTT

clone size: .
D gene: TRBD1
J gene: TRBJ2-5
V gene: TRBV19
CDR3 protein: CASSPLLGQGKETQYF
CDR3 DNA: TGTGCCAGTAGTCCGCTCCTTGGACAGGGGAAGGAGACCCAGTACTTC

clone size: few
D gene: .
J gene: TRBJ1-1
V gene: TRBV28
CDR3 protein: CASSSIAEGANTEAFF
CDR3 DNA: TGTGCCAGCAGTTCTATCGCAGAAGGGGCGAACACTGAAGCTTTCTTT

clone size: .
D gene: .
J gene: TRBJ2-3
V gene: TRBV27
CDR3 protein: CASFSGLGGDTQYF
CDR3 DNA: TGTGCCAGCTTTTCCGGACTGGGAGGAGATACGCAGTATTTT

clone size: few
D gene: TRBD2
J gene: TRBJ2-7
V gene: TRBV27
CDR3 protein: CASSPPGEGLYEQYF
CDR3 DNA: TGTGCCAGCAGTCCACCCGGGGAGGGGCTCTACGAGCAGTACTTC

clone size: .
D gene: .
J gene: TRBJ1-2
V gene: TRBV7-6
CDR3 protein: CASSLGVRYTF
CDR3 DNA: TGTGCCAGCAGTTTAGGGGTCCGCTACACCTTC

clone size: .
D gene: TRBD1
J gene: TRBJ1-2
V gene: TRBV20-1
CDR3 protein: CSASADRESRYGYTF
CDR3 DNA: TGCAGTGCTTCAGCGGACAGGGAATCCCGTTATGGCTACACCTTC

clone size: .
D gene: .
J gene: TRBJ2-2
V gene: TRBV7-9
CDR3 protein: CASSLALGPGELFF
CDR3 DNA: TGTGCCAGCAGCTTAGCCCTAGGTCCCGGGGAGCTGTTTTTT

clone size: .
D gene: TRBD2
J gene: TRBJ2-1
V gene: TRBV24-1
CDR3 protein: CATSDSSGSYNEQFF
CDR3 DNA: TGTGCCACCAGTGATTCTAGCGGGAGCTACAATGAGCAGTTCTTC

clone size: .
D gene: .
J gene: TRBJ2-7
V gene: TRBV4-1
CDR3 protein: CASSQDGNTEQYF
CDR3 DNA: TGCGCCAGCAGCCAAGATGGGAATACCGAGCAGTACTTC

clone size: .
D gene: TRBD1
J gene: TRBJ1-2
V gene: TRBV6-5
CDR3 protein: CASSYRTGVYTF
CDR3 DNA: TGTGCCAGCAGTTACCGGACAGGGGTCTACACCTTC

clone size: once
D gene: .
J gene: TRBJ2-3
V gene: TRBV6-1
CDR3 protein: CASSEAPGGHTDTQYF
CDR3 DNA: TGTGCCAGCAGTGAAGCGCCGGGGGGCCACACAGATACGCAGTATTTT

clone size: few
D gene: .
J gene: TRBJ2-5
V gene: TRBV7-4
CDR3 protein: CASSLAQTSRQETQYF
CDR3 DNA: TGTGCCAGCAGCTTAGCGCAAACTAGCAGACAAGAGACCCAGTACTTC

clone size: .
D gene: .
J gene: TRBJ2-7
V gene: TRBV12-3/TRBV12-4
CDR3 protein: CASSPGDHYEQYF
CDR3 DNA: TGTGCCAGCAGCCCCGGGGACCACTACGAGCAGTACTTC

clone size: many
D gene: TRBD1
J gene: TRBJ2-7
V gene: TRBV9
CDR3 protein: CASSPGTRDRVYF
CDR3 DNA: TGTGCCAGCAGCCCAGGGACGAGGGACAGGGTATACTTC

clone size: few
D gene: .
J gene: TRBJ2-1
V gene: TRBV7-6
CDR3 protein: CASSLGPQENNEQFF
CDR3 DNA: TGTGCCAGCAGCTTAGGCCCTCAGGAAAACAATGAGCAGTTCTTC

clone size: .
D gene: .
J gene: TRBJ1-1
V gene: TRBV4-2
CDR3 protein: CASSPGDVTREDFF
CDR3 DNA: TGTGCCAGCAGCCCAGGGGACGTGACTAGGGAAGATTTCTTT

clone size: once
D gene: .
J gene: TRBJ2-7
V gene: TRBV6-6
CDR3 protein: CASSYSRSGSSYEQYF
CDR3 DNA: TGTGCCAGCAGTTACTCGAGGTCAGGGAGCTCCTACGAGCAGTACTTC

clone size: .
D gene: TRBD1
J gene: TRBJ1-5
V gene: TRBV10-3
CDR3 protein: CAIRNGQGEGQPQHF
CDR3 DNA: TGTGCCATCAGGAATGGACAGGGAGAGGGGCAGCCCCAGCATTTT

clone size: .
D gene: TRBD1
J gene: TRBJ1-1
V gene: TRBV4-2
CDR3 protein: CASSQDIRDRQGTFF
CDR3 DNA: TGTGCCAGCAGCCAAGACATTAGAGACAGACAGGGAACTTTCTTT

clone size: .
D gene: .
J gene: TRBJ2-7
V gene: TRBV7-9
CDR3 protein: CASSTPASYEQYF
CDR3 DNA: TGTGCCAGCAGCACCCCGGCTAGCTACGAGCAGTACTTC